The 30 T cell receptor beta chains in this list originate from one sample, sequenced in a study of cytomegalovirus exposure and HLA in healthy donors. 60 Vbeta and 13 Jbeta primers were used in PCR. Produced via immunoSEQ multiplex PCR; TCRdb's table is partial and in-frame only. This sample lists 45,000 to 60,000 clones; its ten largest clones have 6% to 7.5%. Sequencing was carried out using PBMCs. These receptors all stem from a middle-aged woman in good health and CMV-seronegative.

The genes are TRBV7-8 and TRBJ1-5; 7 bases are shared with TRBD1. Germline V gene lookup returns CDR1 SGHVS and CDR2 FQNEAQ. This CDR3 is 17 amino acids long. The trim removed 1 base at V and 9 bases at J, leaving 15 bases unmatched. The CDR3 sequence: CASSLGITGVGFRPQHF. CDR3 nucleotides: TGTGCCAGCAGCTTAGGGATCACAGGGGTCGGCTTTAGGCCCCAGCATTTT.

The chain joins TRBV7-9 to TRBJ2-2; 11 bases agree with TRBD1. With V trimmed by 6 bases and J by 5 bases, 5 bases remained unmatched. CDR1 SEHNR and CDR2 FQNEAQ come from the germline V gene (reference sequence). The length of the CDR3 is 15 residues. Written as DNA, the CDR3 is TGTGCCAGCAGGGCCGGGACAGGGGGTACCGGGGAGCTGTTTTTT. This translates into CASRAGTGGTGELFF.

The chain has TRBV2 and TRBJ1-2, with D uncertain. The V end was cut by 7 bases, the J end by 8 bases, with 23 bases between. This CDR3 region has 15 residues. The germline V gene encodes CDR1 SNHLY and CDR2 FYNNEI. Here the CDR3 DNA reads TGTGCCAGCACCTCGAATAGGCGCCTCGCGCGGGGCTACACCTTC. It specifies CASTSNRRLARGYTF.

V usage is TRBV14 and J usage is TRBJ1-1; the D is unclear. The CDR3 extends over 13 amino acids. The germline V and J ends were trimmed by 8 bases and 1 base, with 11 bases remaining between them. From germline, CDR1 is SGHDN and CDR2 FVKESK. Here the CDR3 DNA reads TGTGCCAGCGGATTACAGCCGAACACTGAAGCTTTCTTT. It yields the protein CASGLQPNTEAFF.

The chain uses TRBV10-3 and TRBJ2-7, with D possibly being TRBD2 (5 bases). The CDR3 length is 17 residues. Trimming shortened V by 0 bases and J by 0 bases, and 15 bases separated the two germline ends. Germline-derived CDR1 and CDR2 are ENHRY and SYGVKD. The CDR3, as DNA: TGTGCCATCAGTGAGTCCCGAGGCGGCAGCGGCTCCTACGAGCAGTACTTC. Its translation is CAISESRGGSGSYEQYF.

J is TRBJ2-1 and V is TRBV28; 14 bases are shared with TRBD2. The CDR3 sequence is 15 residues long. CDR1 and CDR2 from the germline V gene are MDHEN and SYDVKM. The junction had 7 bases not matched to a gene; V was cut back by 6 bases and J by 9 bases. CDR3 DNA sequence: TGTGCCAGCAGGGTGGGACTAGCGGGAGTCGGTGAGCAGTTCTTC. It is translated as CASRVGLAGVGEQFF.

CDR3 region: CASSLTGNSPLHF. The CDR3 DNA follows: TGTGCCAGCAGTTTGACAGGGAATTCACCCCTCCACTTT. The chain uses TRBV28 and TRBJ1-6; 7 bases line up with TRBD1. This CDR3 is built from 13 residues. Germline assignment: CDR1 MDHEN and CDR2 SYDVKM. The junction had 0 bases not matched to a gene; V was cut back by 3 bases and J by 7 bases.

The chain links TRBV28 to TRBJ2-7, with D possibly being TRBD2 (5 bases). Germline V gene sequence: CDR1 MDHEN, CDR2 SYDVKM. The length of the CDR3 is 14 residues. Between the trimmed V and J ends, which lost 6 bases and 4 bases, there was a span of 16 bases. The CDR3 nucleotides read TGTGCCAGCAGCAGCACCGGGGAGCCATACGAGCAGTACTTC. Its protein is CASSSTGEPYEQYF.

The chain employs TRBV30 and TRBJ1-5; no firm D call. The CDR3 loop spans 14 amino acids. CDR1 GTSNPN and CDR2 SVGIG come from the germline V gene (reference sequence). With 0 bases removed from V and 1 base from J, the gap between germline ends came to 7 bases. The CDR3 spells CAWSVLTSNQPQHF. CDR3 sequence (DNA): TGTGCCTGGAGTGTACTGACAAGCAATCAGCCCCAGCATTTT.

V is TRBV6-5 and J is TRBJ2-2, with TRBD1 matching 9 bases. The germline V gene has CDR1 MNHEY and CDR2 SVGAGI. This CDR3 region has 14 residues. V was pared by 4 bases and J by 9 bases, with 6 bases of the junction left unmatched. CDR3 coding DNA: TGTGCCAGCAGTTTCCCGGGACAGGGCAGGGAGCTGTTTTTT. This encodes CASSFPGQGRELFF.

The rearrangement joins TRBV6-1 to TRBJ2-5, with 8 bases lining up with TRBD2. V shed 6 bases, J shed 3 bases, and the junction held 6 bases outside the gene matches. The CDR3 runs 14 residues. Per germline, CDR1 MNHNS and CDR2 SASEGT. The CDR3 sequence: CASRNPGGEETQYF. The CDR3 DNA reads TGTGCCAGCAGAAACCCCGGGGGGGAAGAGACCCAGTACTTC.

The chain joins TRBV4-1 to TRBJ2-5, with D maybe TRBD2 (7 bases). V was pared by 0 bases and J by 4 bases, with 18 bases between. This CDR3 spans 17 amino acids. Germline lookup yields CDR1 MGHRA and CDR2 YSYEKL. DNA for the CDR3: TGCGCCAGCAGCCAAGATTTGGGGGGGGGCTGGGGAGAGACCCAGTACTTC. Its translation: CASSQDLGGGWGETQYF.

The CDR3 loop reads CASRQGQVADGYTF. The CDR3 coding sequence is TGTGCCAGCAGGCAAGGACAGGTAGCAGATGGCTACACCTTC. This chain links TRBV28 with TRBJ1-2, with 7 positions matching TRBD1. Germline CDR1 is MDHEN and CDR2 is SYDVKM. J lost 6 bases, V lost 6 bases, and 10 bases had no gene match. This CDR3 contains 14 residues.

The chain joins TRBV28 to TRBJ1-2, with TRBD1 matching 11 bases. The CDR3 length is 15 residues. J lost 4 bases, V lost 5 bases, and 6 bases had no gene match. Germline V gene sequence: CDR1 MDHEN, CDR2 SYDVKM. As DNA, the CDR3 is TGTGCCAGCAGTCAAGGACAGGGGGCGATCTATGGCTACACCTTC. This codes for CASSQGQGAIYGYTF.

V and J are TRBV30 and TRBJ2-6; no clear D gene. CDR3 length: 16 amino acids. The ends were cut back, 0 bases at V and 0 bases at J, with 9 bases in the middle. Per germline, CDR1 GTSNPN and CDR2 SVGIG (reference sequence). The CDR3 protein is CAWSVGSSSGANVLTF. CDR3 nucleotide sequence: TGTGCCTGGAGTGTGGGCAGTAGCTCTGGGGCCAACGTCCTGACTTTC.

The chain uses TRBV30 and TRBJ1-6; no firm D call. Trimming took 0 bases from V and 6 from J, leaving 9 bases between them. The germline V gene encodes CDR1 GTSNPN and CDR2 SVGIG (reference sequence). This CDR3 is 14 amino acids long. The CDR3 spells CAWSVVQLNSPLHF. The CDR3 bases are TGTGCCTGGAGTGTGGTACAGCTTAATTCACCCCTCCACTTT.

V is TRBV10-1 and J is TRBJ2-5; 14 nucleotides line up with TRBD2. V dropped 3 bases and J dropped 12; count of bases not matched to a gene: 9. The CDR3 has 15 amino acids. Germline V gene data show CDR1 as WNHNN and CDR2 as SYGVQD (reference sequence). The CDR3 loop is CASSDKLGLAGGKYF. The CDR3 nucleotides are TGCGCCAGCAGTGACAAGTTAGGACTAGCGGGGGGAAAGTACTTC.

The CDR3 coding sequence is TGTGCCAGCAGCTTAGGACAGATTAATAATTCACCCCTCCACTTT. Its protein is CASSLGQINNSPLHF. The genes are TRBV7-2 and TRBJ1-6; TRBD1 is a possible D gene (5 bases). This CDR3 spans 15 amino acids. The germline V gene encodes CDR1 SGHTA and CDR2 FQGNSA. V shed 1 base and J shed 5 bases, with 9 bases lying between them.

The chain has TRBV4-2 and TRBJ2-3, with 15 bases aligning to TRBD2. The CDR3 spans 21 residues. The germline gives CDR1 LGHNA, CDR2 YNFKEQ. The J segment lost 4 bases and the V segment lost 0 bases, leaving 14 bases of the junction unmatched. The CDR3 spells CASSQDYTGLAGGLTPDTQYF. The CDR3 DNA reads TGTGCCAGCAGCCAAGATTATACGGGACTAGCGGGGGGCCTTACCCCAGATACGCAGTATTTT.

V and J are TRBV5-4 and TRBJ2-1; tentatively, D is TRBD1 (6 bases). Looked up from germline, CDR1 is SGHNT and CDR2 is YYREEE (reference sequence). The CDR3 totals 16 residues. Trimming removed 0 bases from V and 5 bases from J, with 15 bases in between. For the CDR3, the DNA is TGTGCCAGCAGCTTGGATAGGACAGTCGCCCACAATGAGCAGTTCTTC. As protein: CASSLDRTVAHNEQFF.

This chain links TRBV28 with TRBJ1-1, with D unclear. The CDR3 contains 12 residues. Per germline, CDR1 MDHEN and CDR2 SYDVKM. V was trimmed by 4 bases and J by 8 bases, leaving 11 bases between them. The CDR3 here is CASSSSPGEAFF. Written as DNA, the CDR3 is TGTGCCAGCAGTTCCAGCCCAGGCGAAGCTTTCTTT.

The V call is TRBV10-3, the J call TRBJ2-3; no clear D. V lost 2 bases, J lost 3 bases, and 9 bases lay in between. The length of the CDR3 is 14 residues. Germline loops: CDR1 ENHRY, CDR2 SYGVKD. CDR3 residues: CAISEGQDTDTQYF. In nucleotides, the CDR3 is TGTGCCATCAGTGAGGGCCAGGATACAGATACGCAGTATTTT.

The rearrangement uses TRBV5-1 and TRBJ2-5; perhaps TRBD2 as D (5 bases). This CDR3 is 13 amino acids long. Deletions cut 5 bases from V and 3 bases from J, with 11 bases between. The germline gives CDR1 SGHRS, CDR2 YFSETQ. In DNA, the CDR3 is TGCGCCAGCAGTGCACTAGACGAAGAGACCCAGTACTTC. Amino acid sequence: CASSALDEETQYF.

The gene calls are TRBV9 and TRBJ1-2; D ambiguous. This CDR3 has 11 residues. CDR1 and CDR2 (germline): SGDLS, YYNGEE. Trimming pared 3 bases from V and 6 bases from J, leaving 6 bases between. The CDR3 sequence: CASSGPDGYTF. For the CDR3, the DNA is TGTGCCAGCAGCGGGCCCGATGGCTACACCTTC. Filled out from reference TRBV9 and TRBJ1-2, the complete variable domain reads DSGVTQTPKHLITATGQRVTLRCSPRSGDLSVYWYQQSLDQGLQFLIQYYNGEERAKGNILERFSAQQFPDLHSELNLSSLELGDSALYFCASSGPDGYTFGSGTRLTVV.

The V and J genes are TRBV9 and TRBJ2-1; D perhaps matches TRBD2 (7 bases). V gave up 6 bases and J gave up 0 bases, with 13 bases separating them. This CDR3 comprises 15 residues. Germline CDR1 and CDR2: SGDLS and YYNGEE. For the CDR3, the DNA is TGTGCCAGCACCCTTGGGGGGGCCTCCTACAATGAGCAGTTCTTC. Protein product: CASTLGGASYNEQFF.

The CDR3 nucleotides read TGTGCCAGCTCCCTGGACAGGGAGACCTATGGCTACACCTTC. It specifies CASSLDRETYGYTF. This chain uses TRBV18 with TRBJ1-2; 8 bases line up with TRBD1. Unmatched junction bases numbered 7, after V lost 6 bases and J lost 4 bases. The CDR3 runs to 14 residues. CDR1 and CDR2 (germline): KGHSH, LQKENI.

The chain uses TRBV29-1 and TRBJ1-2; 9 bases match TRBD1. The V gene end was trimmed by 6 bases and the J gene end by 8 bases; junction bases not matched to a gene: 7. The CDR3 is made up of 12 amino acids. Germline lookup yields CDR1 SQVTM and CDR2 ANQGSEA. CDR3 region: CSVLQGAGGYTF. CDR3 nucleotides: TGCAGCGTATTACAGGGGGCAGGGGGCTACACCTTC. Using reference TRBV29-1 and TRBJ1-2 for the parts outside the CDR3, the full variable domain is SAVISQKPSRDICQRGTSLTIQCQVDSQVTMMFWYRQQPGQSLTLIATANQGSEATYESGFVIDKFPISRPNLTFSTLTVSNMSPEDSSIYLCSVLQGAGGYTFGSGTRLTVV.

The chain links TRBV30 to TRBJ1-6; D gene unclear. The germline V gene encodes CDR1 GTSNPN and CDR2 SVGIG (reference sequence). Deletions cut 5 bases from V and 4 bases from J, with 18 bases between. This CDR3 region has 16 residues. CDR3 sequence: CAWSSDRGLYNSPLHF. For the CDR3, the DNA is TGTGCCTGGTCCTCTGACCGCGGGCTTTATAATTCACCCCTCCACTTT.

This rearrangement joins TRBV2 to TRBJ1-1; unclear D gene. CDR3 size: 13 residues. Germline V lookup: CDR1 SNHLY, CDR2 FYNNEI. The V end lost 8 bases, the J end lost 3 bases, and 13 bases lay between the germline ends. CDR3 in amino acids: CASPVGRDTEAFF. The CDR3 bases are TGTGCCAGCCCCGTCGGGAGGGACACTGAAGCTTTCTTT.

This rearrangement joins TRBV27 to TRBJ1-5; TRBD1 aligns across 7 bases. V lost 3 bases to trimming and J lost 6 bases; unmatched junction nucleotides: 5. Germline-derived CDR1 and CDR2 are MNHEY and SMNVEV (reference sequence). This CDR3 is built from 14 residues. The CDR3 sequence: CASSFEGGTQPQHF. The DNA for the CDR3 is TGTGCCAGCAGTTTTGAAGGGGGCACTCAGCCCCAGCATTTT.